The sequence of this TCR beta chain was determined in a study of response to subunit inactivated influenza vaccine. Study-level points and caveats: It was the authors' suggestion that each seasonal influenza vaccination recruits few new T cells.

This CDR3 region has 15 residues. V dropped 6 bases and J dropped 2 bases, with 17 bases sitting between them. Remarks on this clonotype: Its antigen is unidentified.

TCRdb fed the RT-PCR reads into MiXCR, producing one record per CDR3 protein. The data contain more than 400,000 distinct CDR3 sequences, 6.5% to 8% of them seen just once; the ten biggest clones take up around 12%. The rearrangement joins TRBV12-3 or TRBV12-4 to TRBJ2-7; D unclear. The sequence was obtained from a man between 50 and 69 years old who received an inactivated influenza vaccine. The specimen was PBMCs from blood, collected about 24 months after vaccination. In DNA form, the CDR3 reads TGTGCCAGCAGACGACACACAGTACCACCCTACGAGCAGTACTTC. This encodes CASRRHTVPPYEQYF.